The 15 T cell receptor beta chains in this list originate from one sample, sequenced in a study of T cell responses to AZD1222 COVID-19 vaccine. Sequencing was performed with immunoSEQ multiplex PCR; in TCRdb, only in-frame clones are kept and a portion is missing. The sample has 90,000 to 150,000 clones, around nine tenths seen once. The sequencing used peripheral blood, collected 28 days after the second AZD1222 dose. The receptors stem from an adult who received the AZD1222 COVID-19 vaccine.

The genes are TRBV27 and TRBJ2-3, with D unclear. From germline, CDR1 is MNHEY and CDR2 SMNVEV (reference sequence). The CDR3 covers 16 residues. V was cut by 4 bases and J by 1 base, with 15 bases left in between. CDR3: CASSSNGLVGTDTQYF. The CDR3 DNA reads TGTGCCAGCAGTTCAAACGGTCTAGTGGGCACAGATACGCAGTATTTT.

The chain has TRBV4-2 and TRBJ1-6; D uncertain. Germline V CDR1 and CDR2: LGHNA, YNFKEQ. The CDR3 is 17 residues long. V lost 4 bases and J 0 bases, leaving 13 bases between the germline ends. CDR3 nucleotide sequence: TGTGCCAGCAGCCCGACGACACGAGGCTCCTATAATTCACCCCTCCACTTT. It is translated as CASSPTTRGSYNSPLHF.

The chain has TRBV19 and TRBJ2-1; TRBD2 matches at 10 bases. CDR1 and CDR2 from the germline V gene are LNHDA and SQIVND (reference sequence). This CDR3 spans 15 amino acids. With 5 bases clipped from V and 7 bases from J, the junction kept 8 bases outside the gene matches. The chain's CDR3 is CASSFRTSGFNEQFF. The CDR3 bases are TGTGCCAGTAGTTTTAGGACTAGCGGTTTTAATGAGCAGTTCTTC.

This rearrangement joins TRBV5-1 to TRBJ1-2, with D hard to call. This CDR3 is built from 14 residues. CDR1 and CDR2 (germline): SGHRS, YFSETQ. V was cut by 0 bases and J by 5 bases, with 11 bases left in between. The CDR3 region has the DNA TGCGCCAGCAGCTTGGCAGAGGACGTATATGGCTACACCTTC. Its translation: CASSLAEDVYGYTF. The full variable domain, rest sourced from reference TRBV5-1 and TRBJ1-2, is KAGVTQTPRYLIKTRGQQVTLSCSPISGHRSVSWYQQTPGQGLQFLFEYFSETQRNKGNFPGRFSGRQFSNSRSEMNVSTLELGDSALYLCASSLAEDVYGYTFGSGTRLTVV.

The chain combines TRBV11-3 with TRBJ2-2, with D hard to call. This CDR3 is built from 13 residues. Per the germline V gene, CDR1 is SGHNT and CDR2 is YENEEA. The V gene lost 1 base and the J gene lost 6 bases, with 6 bases spanning the gap. CDR3 DNA: TGTGCCAGCAGCTTAGCGGATGCCGGGGAGCTGTTTTTT. It specifies CASSLADAGELFF.

The rearrangement uses TRBV7-3 and TRBJ2-3; TRBD2 matches 7 bases. This CDR3 has 15 residues. V shed 4 bases, J shed 3 bases, and the junction held 7 bases outside the gene matches. The germline V gene has CDR1 SGHTA and CDR2 FQGTGA. CDR3 sequence reads: CASSSQAGRTDTQYF. The CDR3 DNA reads TGTGCCAGCAGCTCCCAAGCGGGAAGGACAGATACGCAGTATTTT.

The table lists this clone with a count of one. The chain's CDR3 is CASSQAAYNEQFF. CDR3 sequence (DNA): TGTGCCAGCAGCCAAGCAGCCTACAATGAGCAGTTCTTC. The chain is built from TRBV3-1 (or the pseudogene TRBV3-2) and TRBJ2-1; D is unresolved. CDR1 and CDR2 (germline): LGHDT, YNNKEL (reference sequence). This CDR3 has 13 amino acids. Trimming removed 1 base from V and 2 bases from J, with 3 bases in between.

The J gene is TRBJ1-3, the V gene TRBV9; D remains unclear. The CDR3 is made up of 14 amino acids. Between the trimmed V and J ends, which lost 2 bases and 4 bases, there was a span of 10 bases. Germline CDR1 SGDLS, CDR2 YYNGEE. The CDR3 loop is CASSVSQGGNTIYF. Here the CDR3 DNA reads TGTGCCAGCAGCGTCTCACAAGGGGGAAACACCATATATTTT.

This chain uses TRBV5-5 with TRBJ2-2, with TRBD1 matching 7 bases. The trim removed 0 bases at V and 7 bases at J, leaving 6 bases unmatched. The CDR3 sequence is 15 residues long. The germline CDR1 and CDR2 sequences are SGHKS and YYEKEE (reference sequence). The DNA of the CDR3 is TGTGCCAGCAGCTTGGGACAGGGTAGGGGCGGGGAGCTGTTTTTT. Protein product: CASSLGQGRGGELFF.

V usage is TRBV30 and J usage is TRBJ2-1; the D gene is possibly TRBD1 (6 bases). Germline lookup yields CDR1 GTSNPN and CDR2 SVGIG (reference sequence). The CDR3 has 11 residues. Deletions cut 2 bases from V and 9 bases from J, with 8 bases between. As DNA, the CDR3 is TGTGCCTGGAGTATCAGGGGTGAGCAGTTCTTC. Encoded protein: CAWSIRGEQFF.

The chain combines TRBV6-2 or TRBV6-3 with TRBJ2-1, with D perhaps matching TRBD2 (5 bases). Germline V gene data show CDR1 as MNHEY and CDR2 as SVGEGT. The CDR3 runs to 13 residues. Trimming removed 2 bases from V and 6 bases from J, with 8 bases in between. The CDR3 sequence: CASSYRETNEQFF. CDR3 DNA sequence: TGTGCCAGCAGTTACCGGGAAACCAATGAGCAGTTCTTC.

The V and J genes are TRBV19 and TRBJ1-1, with 9 bases lining up with TRBD1. The V segment lost 4 bases and the J segment 5 bases; nucleotides outside the gene matches: 8. This CDR3 region has 15 residues. Germline CDR1 is LNHDA and CDR2 is SQIVND (reference sequence). CDR3 bases: TGTGCCAGTAGTACCTTACAGGGGGCGCGAACTGAAGCTTTCTTT. This codes for CASSTLQGARTEAFF.

V gene TRBV5-1 combines with J gene TRBJ2-5; D uncertain. The CDR3 totals 14 residues. CDR1 and CDR2 from the germline V gene are SGHRS and YFSETQ. The ends were cut back, 4 bases at V and 5 bases at J, with 15 bases in the middle. The CDR3 sequence: CASSTSGVGETQYF. The CDR3 DNA reads as TGCGCCAGCAGCACTTCTGGGGTTGGGGAGACCCAGTACTTC. Complete variable domain (other parts from reference TRBV5-1 and TRBJ2-5): KAGVTQTPRYLIKTRGQQVTLSCSPISGHRSVSWYQQTPGQGLQFLFEYFSETQRNKGNFPGRFSGRQFSNSRSEMNVSTLELGDSALYLCASSTSGVGETQYFGPGTRLLVL.

This chain links TRBV4-2 with TRBJ1-6; D is undetermined. Germline V lookup: CDR1 LGHNA, CDR2 YNFKEQ. V lost 2 bases and J lost 7, with 15 bases in between. CDR3 length: 16 amino acids. The CDR3 here is CASSQRDSGLNSPLHF. The CDR3 DNA is TGTGCCAGCAGCCAACGCGATTCGGGCCTGAATTCACCCCTCCACTTT.

The chain links TRBV28 to TRBJ1-2; D call uncertain. Germline loops: CDR1 MDHEN, CDR2 SYDVKM. This CDR3 comprises 16 residues. V lost 4 bases to trimming and J lost 3 bases, with 18 bases between them. The CDR3 is CASSSIFGGIDYGYTF. The CDR3, as DNA: TGTGCCAGCAGTTCCATTTTTGGCGGGATAGACTATGGCTACACCTTC.